One and the same sample provided the 32 T cell receptor beta chains below, sequenced in a study of T cell repertoires in cytomegalovirus infection. TCRdb recomputed calls from the reads with MiXCR, one row per CDR3 protein. Of fewer than 950,000 distinct CDR3 sequences in the sample, roughly 33% were seen once. Their cognate antigens are unknown. The source was cultured CD8+ T cells from PBMCs, collected from culture after CMV antigen stimulation. The receptor source for this set is a human donor in good health (CMV status not recorded). Some clones in this sample may be carry-over from other donors' samples.

The genes are TRBV10-3 and TRBJ2-1, with 10 bases identical to TRBD2. Germline assignment: CDR1 ENHRY and CDR2 SYGVKD. The CDR3 is 15 amino acids. Trimming cost V 10 bases and J 3 bases; bases outside gene matches: 9. This chain's CDR3 is CATFSGGNFYNEQFF. DNA of the CDR3: TGTGCCACCTTTAGCGGGGGGAATTTCTACAATGAGCAGTTCTTC.

About this clonotype itself: This CDR3 fails to terminate in the conserved phenylalanine or tryptophan, so it likely reflects a read error. V gene TRBV7-3 combines with J gene TRBJ2-5; TRBD1 is a possible D gene (6 bases). Trimming took 6 bases from V and 3 from J, leaving 11 bases between them. This CDR3 is 13 amino acids long. The germline V gene has CDR1 SGHTA and CDR2 FQGTGA. This CDR3 is CASSPDSEETQYS. DNA for the CDR3: TGTGCCAGCAGTCCGGACAGTGAAGAGACCCAGTACTCC.

This clonotype appeared a few times. The chain is built from TRBV6-2 or TRBV6-3 and TRBJ1-3; TRBD1 aligns across 9 bases. The ends lost 7 bases at V and 7 bases at J; junction bases unmatched: 5. The germline V gene has CDR1 MNHEY and CDR2 SVGEGT. The CDR3 is 13 residues long. DNA for the CDR3: TGTGCCAGCAACGGACAGGGGAGGAACACCATATATTTT. It yields the protein CASNGQGRNTIYF.

J is TRBJ1-2 and V is TRBV7-6; TRBD1 matches at 9 bases. This CDR3 contains 15 residues. Germline V gene lookup returns CDR1 SGHVS and CDR2 FNYEAQ. The V gene end was trimmed by 1 base and the J gene end by 7 bases; junction bases not matched to a gene: 7. The CDR3 DNA is TGTGCCAGCAGCTTAGGCGAGGGACAGGGAGGTGGCTACACCTTC. Protein product: CASSLGEGQGGGYTF. Using reference TRBV7-6 and TRBJ1-2 for the parts outside the CDR3, the full variable domain is GAGVSQSPRYKVTKRGQDVALRCDPISGHVSLYWYRQALGQGPEFLTYFNYEAQQDKSGLPNDRFSAERPEGSISTLTIQRTEQRDSAMYRCASSLGEGQGGGYTFGSGTRLTVV.

This clonotype occurred many times. This chain uses TRBV2 with TRBJ1-6, with 7 positions matching TRBD1. Unmatched junction bases numbered 2, after V lost 6 bases and J lost 0 bases. Germline lookup yields CDR1 SNHLY and CDR2 FYNNEI. CDR3 length: 15 amino acids. DNA for the CDR3: TGTGCCAGCAGGCGGGACAGCTCCTATAATTCACCCCTCCACTTT. Its protein is CASRRDSSYNSPLHF.

This clonotype was seen a handful of times. The rearrangement links TRBV27 to TRBJ1-1; the match to TRBD1 covers 10 bases. V lost 2 bases and J lost 6; bases outside the gene matches: 6. The germline V gene has CDR1 MNHEY and CDR2 SMNVEV (reference sequence). The CDR3 runs to 15 residues. The CDR3 is CASSLIGTGEAEAFF. The CDR3, as DNA: TGTGCCAGCAGTTTAATCGGGACAGGGGAAGCTGAAGCTTTCTTT.

This clonotype showed up many times. The chain uses TRBV6-5 and TRBJ2-2, with 7 bases fitting TRBD2. CDR3 length: 16 residues. The ends lost 0 bases at V and 5 bases at J; junction bases unmatched: 6. CDR1 and CDR2 (germline): MNHEY, SVGAGI. CDR3 in DNA: TGTGCCAGCAGTTACTCATCCCAGGGAGGGACCGGGGAGCTGTTTTTT. It is translated as CASSYSSQGGTGELFF.

This clonotype was recorded a few times. For the CDR3, the DNA is TGTGCCAGCCCTTTGACAGGGATGAACACTGAAGCTTTCTTT. Encoded protein: CASPLTGMNTEAFF. The chain has TRBV2 and TRBJ1-1; 7 bases match TRBD1. With 8 bases clipped from V and 0 bases from J, the junction kept 6 bases outside the gene matches. The CDR3 contains 14 residues. CDR1 and CDR2 (germline): SNHLY, FYNNEI.

This chain connects TRBV2 to TRBJ1-6; tentatively, D is TRBD1 (5 bases). The V gene's germline CDR1 is SNHLY and CDR2 FYNNEI. This CDR3 is 10 amino acids long. With 6 bases removed from V and 16 bases from J, the gap between germline ends came to 10 bases. CDR3 amino acids: CASRGERLHF. The CDR3 nucleotides are TGTGCCAGCAGGGGGGAACGACTCCACTTT.

This clonotype has a handful of counts. The V gene is TRBV6-5, the J gene TRBJ2-7; 7 bases are a match to TRBD1. In germline, CDR1 is MNHEY, CDR2 SVGAGI. Trimming cost V 5 bases and J 1 base; bases outside gene matches: 11. CDR3 length equals 16 residues. As DNA, the CDR3 is TGTGCCAGCAGTGGTCTACAGGGGAACCCATCCTACGAGCAGTACTTC. Translation gives CASSGLQGNPSYEQYF.

The chain combines TRBV29-1 with TRBJ1-3, with 7 bases that match TRBD1. Per germline, CDR1 SQVTM and CDR2 ANQGSEA. Losses at the gene ends were 3 bases for V and 7 bases for J; bases not matched to a gene: 3. The CDR3 sequence is 12 residues long. The CDR3 sequence: CSVETGWNTIYF. The CDR3 DNA reads as TGCAGCGTTGAGACAGGGTGGAACACCATATATTTT.

The chain carries TRBV11-1 and TRBJ2-5; D perhaps matches TRBD2 (7 bases). Trimming took 5 bases from V and 5 from J, leaving 15 bases between them. Germline V lookup: CDR1 SGHAT, CDR2 FQDESV (reference sequence). This CDR3 has 14 amino acids. Here the CDR3 reads CASSIRGAGETQYF. In DNA, the CDR3 is TGTGCCAGCAGCATTCGGGGGGCGGGGGAGACCCAGTACTTC.

The chain employs TRBV24-1 and TRBJ1-2; D is ambiguous. Germline loops: CDR1 KGHDR, CDR2 SFDVKD. The CDR3 is made up of 14 amino acids. V lost 7 bases and J 7 bases, leaving 18 bases between the germline ends. The CDR3, as DNA: TGTGCCACCAGACCGGAAGGTGCTGGAGGTGGCTACACCTTC. It yields the protein CATRPEGAGGGYTF.

In its sample, this clonotype was seen a few times. This chain uses TRBV19 with TRBJ2-7; weak D call: TRBD2 (6 bases). The germline CDR1 and CDR2 sequences are LNHDA and SQIVND (reference sequence). Trimming removed 7 bases from V and 6 bases from J, with 19 bases in between. The CDR3 covers 14 residues. The CDR3 nucleotides read TGTGCCAGTAACCCAACATTAGGAGGGGCCGAGCAGTACTTC. It specifies CASNPTLGGAEQYF.

There are a few counts of this clonotype. The chain recombines TRBV11-2 with TRBJ1-2; D might be TRBD1 (5 bases). This CDR3 contains 15 residues. Germline V CDR1 and CDR2: SGHAT, FQNNGV. The V gene lost 1 base and the J gene lost 4 bases, with 13 bases spanning the gap. The DNA for the CDR3 is TGTGCCAGCAGCTTAGTCCGGGATACAGGCTATGGCTACACCTTC. Translated, it gives CASSLVRDTGYGYTF.

This clonotype was detected only a few times. The J gene is TRBJ1-2, the V gene TRBV6-6; 7 bases map to TRBD1. Germline trimming cut 5 bases from V and 4 bases from J; bases unmatched to any gene: 10. CDR1 is MNHNY, CDR2 SVGAGI, per germline (reference sequence). The length of the CDR3 is 15 residues. The CDR3 region has the DNA TGTGCCAGCAGTATCTATCCGGGACAGCTCTATGGCTACACCTTC. Translation gives CASSIYPGQLYGYTF.

The table lists this clonotype with many counts. The genes are TRBV7-9 and TRBJ1-2; 8 nucleotides align to TRBD1. With V trimmed by 4 bases and J by 3 bases, 4 bases remained unmatched. From germline, CDR1 is SEHNR and CDR2 FQNEAQ (reference sequence). The length of the CDR3 is 14 residues. CDR3 loop: CASSSGQEYYGYTF. Here the CDR3 DNA reads TGTGCCAGCAGCTCGGGACAGGAGTACTATGGCTACACCTTC.

Many counts were recorded for this clonotype. The chain uses TRBV6-5 and TRBJ2-5; D is perhaps TRBD1 (6 bases). CDR3 length: 16 residues. V gave up 2 bases and J gave up 4 bases, with 17 bases separating them. Germline V gives CDR1 MNHEY, CDR2 SVGAGI. The CDR3 is CASSYGAGEGGETQYF. The DNA for the CDR3 is TGTGCCAGCAGTTACGGGGCAGGGGAAGGGGGAGAGACCCAGTACTTC.

This clonotype was seen a handful of times. The DNA of the CDR3 is TGTGCCAGCAGTTACCGGGACGGAAGCTCCTACGAGCAGTACTTC. Its translation: CASSYRDGSSYEQYF. This chain joins TRBV6-5 and TRBJ2-7, with D possibly being TRBD1 or TRBD2 (5 bases each). Trimming left V 2 bases short and J 0 bases short, with 11 bases between. The CDR3 contains 15 residues. Germline V gene sequence: CDR1 MNHEY, CDR2 SVGAGI.

This chain joins TRBV11-3 and TRBJ2-1; TRBD2 agrees at 8 bases. V lost 5 bases and J lost 7; bases outside the gene matches: 19. This CDR3 contains 18 residues. Germline CDR1 and CDR2: SGHNT and YENEEA. CDR3 loop: CASSAFGGRGAVLNEQFF. The CDR3 bases are TGTGCCAGCAGCGCCTTCGGAGGGCGGGGGGCCGTTTTGAATGAGCAGTTCTTC.

The rearrangement uses TRBV7-6 and TRBJ2-3; 8 positions agree with TRBD2. Germline V gene sequence: CDR1 SGHVS, CDR2 FNYEAQ. Germline trimming cut 3 bases from V and 5 bases from J; bases unmatched to any gene: 7. The CDR3 loop spans 15 amino acids. CDR3 sequence reads: CASSLTGGRGDTQYF. Here the CDR3 DNA reads TGTGCCAGCAGCTTGACGGGGGGGCGTGGAGATACGCAGTATTTT.

In this sample, this clonotype turned up many times. The J gene is TRBJ2-5, the V gene TRBV7-9; tentatively, D is TRBD1 (5 bases). The CDR3 has 13 residues. The germline gives CDR1 SEHNR, CDR2 FQNEAQ (reference sequence). The germline V and J ends were trimmed by 5 bases and 1 base, with 8 bases remaining between them. DNA for the CDR3: TGTGCCAGCAGCCCGGACACCCAAGAGACCCAGTACTTC. This encodes CASSPDTQETQYF.

This clonotype was seen at least ten times. The chain links TRBV7-6 to TRBJ2-3, with TRBD2 matching 7 bases. The germline V gene has CDR1 SGHVS and CDR2 FNYEAQ. Unmatched junction bases numbered 9, after V lost 3 bases and J lost 3 bases. The CDR3 has 16 amino acids. CDR3 bases: TGTGCCAGCAGCTTCCGAGGAGCGGGGCTTACAGATACGCAGTATTTT. Its protein product is CASSFRGAGLTDTQYF.

This clonotype was observed a few times. This chain joins TRBV27 and TRBJ2-7; TRBD1 matches 8 bases. The V segment lost 5 bases and the J segment 2 bases; nucleotides outside the gene matches: 5. Germline CDR1 and CDR2: MNHEY and SMNVEV (reference sequence). This CDR3 has 14 amino acids. The DNA for the CDR3 is TGTGCCAGCAGTCCAGGGGGCCGGACCTACGAGCAGTACTTC. This gives the protein CASSPGGRTYEQYF.

This clonotype was counted between two and nine times. The gene calls are TRBV6-6 and TRBJ2-5, with 8 bases aligning to TRBD1. V gave up 6 bases and J gave up 5 bases; unmatched junction bases: 11. This CDR3 contains 15 residues. The germline V gene encodes CDR1 MNHNY and CDR2 SVGAGI (reference sequence). In nucleotides, the CDR3 is TGTGCCAGCAGCCCCCAGGGGGCGCCCCGGGAGACCCAGTACTTC. Translating it yields CASSPQGAPRETQYF.

This clonotype was counted only a few times. The V and J genes are TRBV27 and TRBJ1-1; D may be TRBD1 (6 bases). Trimming took off 7 bases at V and 3 bases at J, with 15 bases between the two ends. Looked up from germline, CDR1 is MNHEY and CDR2 is SMNVEV (reference sequence). The CDR3 has 14 amino acids. CDR3 coding DNA: TGTGCCAGCACGCCCCGGGGGGCATACACTGAAGCTTTCTTT. Translation gives CASTPRGAYTEAFF.

This chain links TRBV28 with TRBJ2-5, with D unresolved. V was cut by 6 bases and J by 5 bases, with 13 bases left in between. The CDR3 has 13 amino acids. Germline-derived CDR1 and CDR2 are MDHEN and SYDVKM. In nucleotides, the CDR3 is TGTGCCAGCAGGGAACTTCCCGCGGAGACCCAGTACTTC. Amino acids: CASRELPAETQYF.

V usage is TRBV2 and J usage is TRBJ2-5; the match to TRBD2 covers 15 bases. The germline V gene encodes CDR1 SNHLY and CDR2 FYNNEI. V was clipped by 6 bases and J by 4 bases; unmatched bases: 15. The length of the CDR3 is 19 residues. The CDR3 reads CASRLRPGLAGGKGETQYF. CDR3 DNA sequence: TGTGCCAGCAGACTCAGACCGGGACTAGCGGGGGGAAAAGGAGAGACCCAGTACTTC.

This clonotype was seen a handful of times. The chain joins TRBV29-1 to TRBJ1-2, with 7 bases aligning to TRBD1. The CDR3 loop spans 15 amino acids. V was pared by 4 bases and J by 4 bases, with 12 bases of the junction left unmatched. The germline gives CDR1 SQVTM, CDR2 ANQGSEA. Here the CDR3 DNA reads TGCAGCGTTGTCCCCGAATTAGGGGGCGCCTATGGCTACACCTTC. Residues: CSVVPELGGAYGYTF.

This clonotype showed up just a few times. The J gene is TRBJ2-5, the V gene TRBV7-9, with 7 bases that match TRBD1. The ends lost 4 bases at V and 4 bases at J; junction bases unmatched: 6. Germline V CDR1 and CDR2: SEHNR, FQNEAQ (reference sequence). The CDR3 runs to 14 residues. CDR3 DNA sequence: TGTGCCAGCAGCTCCGTAGGGGGCCGAGAGACCCAGTACTTC. Translating it yields CASSSVGGRETQYF. The full variable domain, its missing parts supplied by reference TRBV7-9 and TRBJ2-5, is DTGVSQNPRHKITKRGQNVTFRCDPISEHNRLYWYRQTLGQGPEFLTYFQNEAQLEKSRLLSDRFSAERPKGSFSTLEIQRTEQGDSAMYLCASSSVGGRETQYFGPGTRLLVL.

This rearrangement joins TRBV15 to TRBJ1-5, with 10 bases lining up with TRBD1. After removal of 7 bases from V and 4 bases from J, the junction contained 13 bases not matched to a gene. Per germline, CDR1 LNHNV and CDR2 YYDKDF (reference sequence). This CDR3 has 17 residues. The CDR3 loop reads CATNDERDRGPNQPQHF. The CDR3 coding sequence is TGTGCCACCAATGACGAAAGGGACAGGGGCCCGAATCAGCCCCAGCATTTT.

This clonotype was observed many times. V and J are TRBV7-9 and TRBJ2-1; 7 bases map to TRBD1. With V trimmed by 5 bases and J by 5 bases, 6 bases remained unmatched. CDR1 and CDR2 (germline): SEHNR, FQNEAQ (reference sequence). CDR3 length equals 14 residues. The CDR3 protein is CASSPRDRNNEQFF. DNA for the CDR3: TGTGCCAGCAGCCCCCGGGACAGAAACAATGAGCAGTTCTTC.